This T cell receptor (beta chain) was retrieved from a study of blood T cells in healthy people across ages. Study-level background: About one barcoded beta molecule per two T cells was captured by template switching.

For the second PCR, which ran for about 6 to 11 cycles, a sample-barcoded 5' primer and a J-beta primer mix were used. No fewer than 3 million CDR3-containing paired-end reads came from each sample. TCRdb independently ran MiXCR on the 5' RACE reads; one entry per CDR3 protein. The sample contains about 1,500,000 distinct CDR3 sequences, about 30% of which appear only once. Each individual donor underwent a draw of approximately 9.8 milliliters of peripheral blood. Extraction yielded at least 6 micrograms of total RNA per sample. CDR1 is SGHDN, CDR2 FVKESK, per germline. The CDR3 consists of 15 residues. This clonotype has more than one count but fewer than ten. The junction and the germline gene differ at one end; a read error may be behind it.

The rearrangement joins TRBV14 to TRBJ1-4; maybe TRBD1 (6 bases). Sequenced: blood. The clonotype was recovered from a woman in her twenties or thirties in good health. Here the CDR3 DNA reads TGTGCCAGCAGCCAAGTCAGGGGAACACATGAAAAACGGTTTTTT. Translation gives CASSQVRGTHEKRFF.